The clone carrying this TCR beta chain showed up many times. What it binds is unknown. Per the germline V gene, CDR1 is LNHDA and CDR2 is SQIVND (reference sequence). There are 13 residues in the CDR3. The ends were cut back, 4 bases at V and 6 bases at J, with 10 bases in the middle. Every TCR cDNA molecule bore its own unique molecular identifier. TCRdb redid the calling of the 5' RACE reads with MiXCR, one entry per CDR3 protein. The sample includes about 100,000 distinct CDR3 sequences, 3.5% to 5% seen only once; the top ten take 21%. This record belongs to a study of spatial heterogeneity in lung cancer. Study-wide context: In tumor regions, TCR transcript counts tracked strongly with a T cell module score from matched bulk RNA-seq.

Notes on the study in general: Mutation counts in tumors were tracked by counts of expanded intratumoral alpha and beta TCRs.

Time point reported: sample taken at primary tumor resection. No cell sorting; template was whole RNA from tumor, lung tissue or PBMC. The TCR was taken from a male donor with early-stage non-small cell lung cancer. The chain couples TRBV19 to TRBJ1-5; possible D gene TRBD1, 5 bases. The starting material was lung tumor tissue, obtained at surgery. The CDR3 sequence is CASSTQVAQPQHF. The CDR3 coding sequence is TGTGCCAGTAGTACACAGGTTGCTCAGCCCCAGCATTTT.